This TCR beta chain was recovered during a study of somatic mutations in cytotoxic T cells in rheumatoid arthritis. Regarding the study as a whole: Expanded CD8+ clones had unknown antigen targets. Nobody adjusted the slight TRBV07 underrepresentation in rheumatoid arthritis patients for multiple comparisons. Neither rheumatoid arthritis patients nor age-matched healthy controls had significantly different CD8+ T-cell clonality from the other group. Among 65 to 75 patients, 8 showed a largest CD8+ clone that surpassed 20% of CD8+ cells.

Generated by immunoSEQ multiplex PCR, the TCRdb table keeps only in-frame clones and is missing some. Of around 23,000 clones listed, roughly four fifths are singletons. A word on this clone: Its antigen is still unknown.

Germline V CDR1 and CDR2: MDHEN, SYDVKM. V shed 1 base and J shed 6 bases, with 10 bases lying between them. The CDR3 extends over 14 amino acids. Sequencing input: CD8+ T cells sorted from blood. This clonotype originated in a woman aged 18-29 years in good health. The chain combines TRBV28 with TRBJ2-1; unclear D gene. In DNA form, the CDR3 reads TGTGCCAGCAGTTTATCTGGCCTGGGCAATGAGCAGTTCTTC. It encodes CASSLSGLGNEQFF.